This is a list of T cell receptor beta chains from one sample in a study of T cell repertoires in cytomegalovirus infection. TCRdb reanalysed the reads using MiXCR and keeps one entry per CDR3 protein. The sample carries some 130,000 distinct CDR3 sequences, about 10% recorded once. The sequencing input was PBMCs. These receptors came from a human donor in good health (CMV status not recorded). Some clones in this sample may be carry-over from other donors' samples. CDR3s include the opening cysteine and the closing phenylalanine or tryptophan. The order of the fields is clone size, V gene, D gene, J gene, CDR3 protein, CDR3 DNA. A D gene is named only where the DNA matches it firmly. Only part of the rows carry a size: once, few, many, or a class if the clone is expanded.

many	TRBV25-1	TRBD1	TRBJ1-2	CASSSTGDPNYGYTF	TGTGCCAGCAGTTCAACAGGGGACCCCAACTATGGCTACACCTTC
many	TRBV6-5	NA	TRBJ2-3	CASMTEGTDTQYF	TGTGCCAGCATGACGGAAGGCACAGATACGCAGTATTTT
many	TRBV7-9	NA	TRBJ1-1	CASSLTQENTEAFF	TGTGCCAGCAGCTTAACTCAGGAGAACACTGAAGCTTTCTTT
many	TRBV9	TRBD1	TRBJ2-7	CASSVAGTGDYEQYF	TGTGCCAGCAGCGTAGCTGGGACAGGGGACTACGAGCAGTACTTC
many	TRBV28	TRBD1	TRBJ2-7	CASRQGAREQYF	TGTGCCAGCCGACAGGGGGCCCGGGAGCAGTACTTC
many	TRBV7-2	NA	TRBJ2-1	CASSLKLATGVEQFF	TGTGCCAGCAGCTTAAAGTTGGCGACGGGGGTTGAGCAGTTCTTC
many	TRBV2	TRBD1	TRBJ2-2	CASSWDRVGGELFF	TGTGCCAGCAGTTGGGACAGGGTTGGCGGGGAGCTGTTTTTT
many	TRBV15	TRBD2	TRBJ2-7	CAVKLAVSYEQYF	TGTGCCGTCAAACTAGCGGTCTCCTACGAGCAGTACTTC
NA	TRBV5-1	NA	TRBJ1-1	CASSLAKGPPTEAFF	TGCGCCAGCAGCTTGGCCAAGGGACCGCCCACTGAAGCTTTCTTT
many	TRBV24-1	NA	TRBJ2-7	CATEDVNYEQYF	TGTGCCACCGAGGACGTAAACTACGAGCAGTACTTC
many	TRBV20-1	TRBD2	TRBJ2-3	CSARLLAGKDTQYF	TGCAGTGCTAGATTGTTAGCGGGGAAAGATACGCAGTATTTT
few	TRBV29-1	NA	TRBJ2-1	CSVAGLDEQFF	TGCAGCGTTGCTGGTCTCGATGAGCAGTTCTTC
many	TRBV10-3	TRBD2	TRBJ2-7	CAIRTSGGPHEQYF	TGTGCCATCAGGACTAGCGGGGGGCCCCACGAGCAGTACTTC
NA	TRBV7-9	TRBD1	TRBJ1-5	CASSSRDSPRQPQHF	TGTGCCAGCAGCTCTCGGGACAGTCCTCGTCAGCCCCAGCATTTT
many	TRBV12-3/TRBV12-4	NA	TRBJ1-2	CASSLARTDGYTF	TGTGCCAGCAGTTTAGCACGGACGGATGGCTACACCTTC
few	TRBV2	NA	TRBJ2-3	CASSVPGTDTQYF	TGTGCCAGCAGTGTTCCCGGCACAGATACGCAGTATTTT
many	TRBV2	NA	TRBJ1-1	CASSDGGRSYTEAFF	TGTGCCAGCAGCGACGGGGGGCGATCTTACACTGAAGCTTTCTTT
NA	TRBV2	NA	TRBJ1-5	CASSKTVNQPQHF	TGTGCCAGCAGTAAGACAGTCAATCAGCCCCAGCATTTT
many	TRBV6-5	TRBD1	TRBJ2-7	CASRAGGPSYEQYF	TGTGCCAGCAGAGCAGGGGGTCCCTCCTACGAGCAGTACTTC
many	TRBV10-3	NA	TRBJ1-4	CAISTGLNEKLFF	TGTGCCATCAGTACAGGACTAAATGAAAAACTGTTTTTT
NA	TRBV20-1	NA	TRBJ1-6	CSARAGYNSPLHF	TGCAGTGCTAGAGCAGGTTATAATTCACCCCTCCACTTT
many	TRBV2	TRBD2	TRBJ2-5	CASSNQGLAEETQYF	TGTGCCAGCAGTAACCAGGGACTAGCAGAGGAGACCCAGTACTTC
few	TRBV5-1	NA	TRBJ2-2	CASSDDPRVGELFF	TGCGCCAGCAGCGACGACCCGCGCGTCGGGGAGCTGTTTTTT
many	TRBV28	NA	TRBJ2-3	CASSQSSDTQYF	TGTGCCAGCAGTCAATCGTCGGATACGCAGTATTTT
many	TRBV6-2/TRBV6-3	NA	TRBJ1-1	CASSYAGLNTEAFF	TGTGCCAGCAGTTACGCCGGGCTCAACACTGAAGCTTTCTTT
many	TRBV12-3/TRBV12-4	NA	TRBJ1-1	CASSLDPGNTEAFF	TGTGCCAGCAGTTTAGACCCAGGGAACACTGAAGCTTTCTTT
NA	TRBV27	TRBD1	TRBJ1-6	CASSVEGQGYNSPLHF	TGTGCCAGCAGTGTAGAAGGACAGGGGTATAATTCACCCCTCCACTTT
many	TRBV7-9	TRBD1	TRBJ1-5	CASSLSPGQGNQPQHF	TGTGCCAGCAGCTTAAGTCCGGGACAGGGGAATCAGCCCCAGCATTTT
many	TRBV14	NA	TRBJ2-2	CASSQPITGELFF	TGTGCCAGCAGCCAACCTATTACCGGGGAGCTGTTTTTT
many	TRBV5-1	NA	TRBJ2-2	CASSPGTPNTGELFF	TGCGCCAGCAGCCCGGGGACTCCGAACACCGGGGAGCTGTTTTTT
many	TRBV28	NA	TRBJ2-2	CASSFLGRDTGELFF	TGTGCCAGCAGTTTTTTGGGCAGGGACACCGGGGAGCTGTTTTTT
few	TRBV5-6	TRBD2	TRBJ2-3	CASSPPRGTSAISTDTQYF	TGTGCCAGCAGCCCACCGCGGGGGACTAGCGCCATTAGCACAGATACGCAGTATTTT
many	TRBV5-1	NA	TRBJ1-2	CASSLIHSYGYTF	TGCGCCAGCAGCTTGATCCACTCGTATGGCTACACCTTC
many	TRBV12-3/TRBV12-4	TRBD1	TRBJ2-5	CASTPDRGETQYF	TGTGCCAGCACCCCCGACAGGGGTGAGACCCAGTACTTC
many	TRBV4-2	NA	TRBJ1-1	CASSQERGITEAFF	TGTGCCAGCAGCCAAGAGCGGGGGATCACTGAAGCTTTCTTT
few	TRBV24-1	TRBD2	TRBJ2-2	CATSDLTGEGAGELFF	TGTGCCACCAGTGATCTGACGGGGGAGGGTGCCGGGGAGCTGTTTTTT
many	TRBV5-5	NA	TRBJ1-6	CASSAEATYNSPLHF	TGTGCCAGCAGCGCCGAAGCTACCTATAATTCACCCCTCCACTTT
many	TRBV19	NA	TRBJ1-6	CASKRAGENSPLHF	TGTGCCAGTAAAAGGGCCGGCGAGAATTCACCCCTCCACTTT
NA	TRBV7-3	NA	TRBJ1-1	CASSLNLFVSGPNTEAFF	TGTGCCAGCAGCTTAAATCTTTTCGTGTCAGGACCGAACACTGAAGCTTTCTTT
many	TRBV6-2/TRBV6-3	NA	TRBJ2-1	CASSYSIAFSYNEQFF	TGTGCCAGCAGTTACTCGATTGCGTTCTCCTACAATGAGCAGTTCTTC
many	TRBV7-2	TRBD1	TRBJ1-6	CASSLESGGGSPLHF	TGTGCCAGCAGCTTAGAGTCAGGGGGCGGTTCACCCCTCCACTTT
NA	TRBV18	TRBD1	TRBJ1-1	CASSPRELGQVNSNTEAFF	TGTGCCAGCTCACCACGGGAGCTGGGACAGGTCAACTCTAACACTGAAGCTTTCTTT
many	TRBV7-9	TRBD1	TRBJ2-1	CASSLTGFNEQFF	TGTGCCAGCAGCTTGACAGGGTTCAATGAGCAGTTCTTC
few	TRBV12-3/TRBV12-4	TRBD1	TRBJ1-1	CASSLGAGTVAEAFF	TGTGCCAGCAGTTTGGGGGCCGGGACAGTGGCTGAAGCTTTCTTT
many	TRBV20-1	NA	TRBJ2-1	CSARGLGLGDRNEQFF	TGCAGTGCTAGAGGGTTGGGGCTAGGGGACCGAAATGAGCAGTTCTTC